This T cell receptor (beta chain) derives from a study of T cell responses to AZD1222 COVID-19 vaccine (dated by TCRdb to the early 2020s). Notes on the research overall: Because spike-specific TCR depth and breadth did not differ between the two schedules, AZD1222 recipients who got a second dose at roughly 4 weeks were pooled with those who got a second dose at roughly 12 weeks. TCR sequencing was performed for 233 trial participants, of whom around 200 were given two doses of AZD1222 and around 25 were given two doses of MenACWY control vaccine. Enrollment into the trials was organized by age into subgroups of 18-55, 56-69 and 70-plus years, and those subgroups contained 148, 28 and 57 TCR-sequenced participants, respectively.

Findings and caveats that apply to the study as a whole: Only a handful of AZD1222 recipients were SARS-CoV-2 seropositive at baseline, limiting conclusions about previously exposed vaccinees. The 56-69-year group was small, and its depth increase did not reach significance, likely because of low power. Participants were mostly white British, with more females than males. The authors suggested clonal diversity may have been underestimated. Because no day 14 peak-response samples were available, repertoires were characterized only after the peak T cell response. The whole spike protein was spanned by vaccine-associated CD4 TCRs, and dominant responses were seen in regions 160-218 and 743-854. Spike-specific TCR breadth and depth rose significantly after two AZD1222 doses compared with day 0 and with MenACWY recipients. Reportedly, close to half of the unique spike-specific TCRs recognized epitopes lying outside the regions that are mutated in the B.1.351 and B.1.1.7 variants.

The time point label, read with the paper, signifies: baseline before first vaccination. The vaccinee samples were drawn from two UK trials, COV001 and COV002, one of which was a single-blind randomized controlled phase 2/3 trial testing AZD1222 (ChAdOx1 nCoV-19) in healthy adults. For TCRbeta chain sequencing, PBMC samples were collected from trial participants at day 0 and at day 28 after the second dose. The CDR3, from cysteine to phenylalanine, totals 17 residues. Only CDR3 DNA is held: 51 bases, read in frame from base 1. The germline V gene (reference sequence) supplies CDR1 LNHDA and CDR2 SQIVND. V is cut back by 4 bases and J by 0 bases, with 11 bases in the junction unmatched. The CDR3 regions of human TCRbeta chains were subjected to immunosequencing. The published analysis was carried out like this. TCRs in the repertoires were matched against a reference library of SARS-CoV-2-specific TCRs that had been generated with the MIRA antigen-specificity platform. Breadth was defined as the fraction of unique TCRs that were SARS-CoV-2-associated. Depth was defined as the fraction of total T cells that were SARS-CoV-2-associated. Using the MIRA data, every spike-specific TCR was mapped to the spike region that the TCR reacted to and assigned to either a CD4 or a CD8 class. Log10-transformed breadth and depth values were compared by one-way ANOVA with Sidak's multiple comparisons tests. TCRdb carries this immuneACCESS record with in-frame sequences only. Its versions omit some clonotypes, under half of them owing to an unresolved V gene in the studies checked, with the rest unexplained. V, J and clone size were drawn from that table, and D and trimming were deduced from the DNA. The sample table holds fewer than 85,000 clones, of which approximately 90% were seen once. The ten largest clones add up to roughly 32% of the sample.

A remark on this clone: The antigen this receptor binds is unknown. No much larger clone exists at a distance of one base, and base qualities are not known.

This TCR derives from an adult in good health. Sequenced material: peripheral blood, taken on day 0 of AZD1222 vaccination. This chain is built from TRBV19 and TRBJ2-5; 7 middle bases align to TRBD2. The CDR3 corresponds to CASSTQAGLSYQETQYF. The nucleotide sequence is given as TGTGCCAGTAGTACTCAGGCGGGACTATCGTACCAAGAGACCCAGTACTTC.